Sequencing of this T cell receptor (beta chain) was carried out in a study of spatial heterogeneity in lung cancer. Study summary: Beta-chain sequences consistently outnumbered alpha-chain sequences in detection.

Individual TCR cDNA molecules each bore their own unique molecular identifier. TCRdb independently ran MiXCR on the 5' RACE reads; one entry per CDR3 protein. The sample records about 8,000 distinct CDR3 sequences, 15% to 17% being singletons. Time point reported: sample taken at primary tumor resection. Whole RNA came from tumor, nontumor lung or frozen PBMC and was sequenced without being sorted. Trimming removed 6 bases from V and 9 bases from J; junction bases left unmatched: 8. The CDR3 totals 13 residues. Germline V gives CDR1 MDHEN, CDR2 SYDVKM. This sample comprised normal lung tissue next to the tumor, obtained at surgery. The chain combines TRBV28 with TRBJ2-1, with 7 nucleotides matching TRBD2. The origin of this receptor is a male donor with early-stage non-small cell lung cancer. CDR3 in amino acids: CASRKTSVGEQFF. The CDR3 DNA reads TGTGCCAGCAGGAAAACTAGCGTTGGTGAGCAGTTCTTC.